The entry below gives a single T cell receptor beta chain sequence along with its context. The sample originates from a study of blood T cell repertoires in COVID-19. Overall study: Specimens from acute and convalescent COVID-19 originated in the United States, Italy and Spain.

The CDR3 loop spans 13 amino acids. The germline V gene encodes CDR1 SEHNR and CDR2 FQNEAQ (reference sequence). Germline trimming cut 3 bases from V and 6 bases from J; bases unmatched to any gene: 3. Original data processing: It was from reference gene primer amplification that nucleated cell counts were estimated. TCRdb's copy holds only in-frame clones and misses some; the assay was immunoSEQ multiplex PCR. The V and J calls and clone size were taken over from that table, and D and trimming were inferred from the DNA. The sample lists under 300,000 clones, roughly 84% occurring once. Exposed participants encountered a COVID-19 case during the 2 weeks preceding study entry.

The chain employs TRBV7-9 and TRBJ1-1; 8 bases agree with TRBD1. Sequencing was carried out using PBMCs or T cells enriched from blood (not recorded which). The source of this sequence is a woman in her forties or fifties who had been exposed to COVID-19. CDR3 sequence reads: CASSFQGASEAFF. For the CDR3, the DNA is TGTGCCAGCAGCTTCCAGGGGGCCTCTGAAGCTTTCTTT.